One T cell receptor (beta chain) is described in this entry. The sample belongs to a study of blood T cell repertoires in COVID-19. V was shortened by 3 bases and J by 2 bases, with 11 bases between the two germline ends. The length of the CDR3 is 14 residues. Germline-derived CDR1 and CDR2 are WSHSY and SAAADI. TCRdb's copy holds only in-frame clones and misses some; the assay was immunoSEQ multiplex PCR. Among over 70,000 clones, less than 95% were seen once, and the ten largest hold around 2.5%. Sequencing was performed on peripheral blood. This clonotype was obtained from a human donor with active COVID-19. The donor label of this sample is uncertain. This chain uses TRBV10-2 with TRBJ2-7; no firm D call. The CDR3 nucleotides are TGCGCCAGCAGTGAAGTAGTCACCGCCTACGAGCAGTACTTC. It encodes CASSEVVTAYEQYF.